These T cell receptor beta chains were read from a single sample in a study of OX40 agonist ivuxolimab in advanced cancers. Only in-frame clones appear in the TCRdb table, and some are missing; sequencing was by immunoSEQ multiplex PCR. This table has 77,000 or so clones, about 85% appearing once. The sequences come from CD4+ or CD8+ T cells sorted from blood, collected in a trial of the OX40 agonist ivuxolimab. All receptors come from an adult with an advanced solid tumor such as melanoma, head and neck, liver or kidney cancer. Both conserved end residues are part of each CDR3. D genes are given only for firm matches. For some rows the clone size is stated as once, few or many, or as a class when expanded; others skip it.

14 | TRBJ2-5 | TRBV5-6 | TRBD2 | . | TGTGCCAGCAGGAGTCTAGCGGTACAAGAGACCCAGTACTTC | CASRSLAVQETQYF
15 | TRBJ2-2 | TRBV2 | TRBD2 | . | TGTGCCAGCAGTGTTACTAGCGGGAACACCGGGGAGCTGTTTTTT | CASSVTSGNTGELFF
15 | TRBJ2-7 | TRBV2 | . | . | TGTGCCAGCAAAGCCAGGGGCGGGAGCTCCTACGAGCAGTACTTC | CASKARGGSSYEQYF
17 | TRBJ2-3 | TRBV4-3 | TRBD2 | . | TGCGCCAGCAGCCAGGCGGGAGGACAGACAAACACAGATACGCAGTATTTT | CASSQAGGQTNTDTQYF
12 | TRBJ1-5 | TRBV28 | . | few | TGTGCCAGCAGCGGCAGCAATCAGCCCCAGCATTTT | CASSGSNQPQHF
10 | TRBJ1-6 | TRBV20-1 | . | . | TGCAGTGCTAGAGTGGGGGTCCTCCACTTT | CSARVGVLHF
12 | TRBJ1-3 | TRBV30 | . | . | TGTGCCTCACACCACTCTGGAAACACCATATATTTT | CASHHSGNTIYF
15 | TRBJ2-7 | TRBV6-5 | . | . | TGTGCCAGCAGTTACGGCGAAATGCGGTGGTACGAGCAGTACTTC | CASSYGEMRWYEQYF
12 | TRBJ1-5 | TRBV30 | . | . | TGTGCCTGGAAAAGAGTAAACGGGCCCCAGCATTTT | CAWKRVNGPQHF
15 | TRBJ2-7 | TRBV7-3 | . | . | TGTGCCAGCAGCTTAGTTGGCAGGGGTCAGTGGGAGCAGTACTTC | CASSLVGRGQWEQYF
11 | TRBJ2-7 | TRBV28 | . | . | TGTGCCAGCAGTCCCCTCTACGAGCAGTACTTC | CASSPLYEQYF
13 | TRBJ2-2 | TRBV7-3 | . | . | TGTGCCAGCAGCTTAACCACCACCGGGGAGCTGTTTTTT | CASSLTTTGELFF
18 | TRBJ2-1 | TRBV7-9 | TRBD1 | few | TGTGCCAGCAAAAGTTTATCACAGGGGGTAAGCTCCTACAATGAGCAGTTCTTC | CASKSLSQGVSSYNEQFF
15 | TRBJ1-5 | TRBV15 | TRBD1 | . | TGTGCCACCGGCGTCGGGACAGCCGACAATCAGCCCCAGCATTTT | CATGVGTADNQPQHF
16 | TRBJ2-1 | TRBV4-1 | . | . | TGCGCCAGCAGCAACGTAGAGCGGCTTTCTAGGAATGAGCAGTTCTTC | CASSNVERLSRNEQFF
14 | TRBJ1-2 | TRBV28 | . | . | TGTGCCAGCAGTTTAGTCGGTCTGCTCTATGGCTACACCTTC | CASSLVGLLYGYTF
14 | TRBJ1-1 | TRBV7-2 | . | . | TGTGCCAGCAGCTTAGCCAGAGACAACACTGAAGCTTTCTTT | CASSLARDNTEAFF
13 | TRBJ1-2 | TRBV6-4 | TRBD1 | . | TGTGCCAGCAGTGCCGGGACAGCCACTGGCTACACCTTC | CASSAGTATGYTF
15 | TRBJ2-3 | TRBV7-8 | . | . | TGTGCCAGCTCGACCGTTGGCGGGGGCACAGATACGCAGTATTTT | CASSTVGGGTDTQYF
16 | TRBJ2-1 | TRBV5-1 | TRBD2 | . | TGCGCCAGCAGCTTGGGGAGACTAGCGGGGGACAATGAGCAGTTCTTC | CASSLGRLAGDNEQFF
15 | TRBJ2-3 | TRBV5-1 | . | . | TGCGCCAGCGCCCTGGCGGCTAAACCCACAGATACGCAGTATTTT | CASALAAKPTDTQYF
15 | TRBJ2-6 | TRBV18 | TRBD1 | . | TGTGCCAGCTCACTCACAGGGGCTGGGGCCAACGTCCTGACTTTC | CASSLTGAGANVLTF
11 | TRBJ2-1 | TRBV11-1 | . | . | TGTGCCAGCAGCTTAGGTAATGAGCAGTTCTTC | CASSLGNEQFF
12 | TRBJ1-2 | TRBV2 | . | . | TGTGCCAGCTCCCTTCTACTCTATGGCTACACCTTC | CASSLLLYGYTF
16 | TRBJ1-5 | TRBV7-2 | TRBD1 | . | TGTGCCAGCAGCTTATCGACAGGGGTTGGCAATCAGCCCCAGCATTTT | CASSLSTGVGNQPQHF
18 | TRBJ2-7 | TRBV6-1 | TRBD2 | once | TGTGCCAGCAGTGAAGCGGCCCGCAGCGGGAGGGCCTCCTACGAGCAGTACTTC | CASSEAARSGRASYEQYF
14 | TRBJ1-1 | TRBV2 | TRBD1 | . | TGTGCCAGCATTTTAGACAGGGTGAACACTGAAGCTTTCTTT | CASILDRVNTEAFF
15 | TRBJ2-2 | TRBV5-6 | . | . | TGTGCCAGCAGCTTGGCTGCGACACTTACCGGGGAGCTGTTTTTT | CASSLAATLTGELFF
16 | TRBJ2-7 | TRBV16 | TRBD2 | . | TGTGCCAGCAGCCGCCCCCGCCGGGGGGGGACCTACGAGCAGTACTTC | CASSRPRRGGTYEQYF
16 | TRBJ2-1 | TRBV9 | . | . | TGTGCCAGCAGCGGCCCAAATATACGCTCCTACAATGAGCAGTTCTTC | CASSGPNIRSYNEQFF
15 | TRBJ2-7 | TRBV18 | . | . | TGTGCCAGCTCCCCTAATGGGCAGGCCTCCTACGAGCAGTACTTC | CASSPNGQASYEQYF
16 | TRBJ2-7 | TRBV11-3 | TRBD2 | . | TGTGCCAGCAGCCCAAGGACTAGCGGGCTGGCGCGCGAGCAGTACTTC | CASSPRTSGLAREQYF
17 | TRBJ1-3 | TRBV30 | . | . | TGTGCCTGGATCATGTACGGCGCAGGGGTCGAGGGAAACACCATATATTTT | CAWIMYGAGVEGNTIYF
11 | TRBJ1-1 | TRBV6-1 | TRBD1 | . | TGTGCCACCGACAGGGGTACTGAAGCTTTCTTT | CATDRGTEAFF
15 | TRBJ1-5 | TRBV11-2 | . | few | TGTGCCAGCAGCCAGGACCGGGACATCGGGCAGCCCCAGCATTTT | CASSQDRDIGQPQHF
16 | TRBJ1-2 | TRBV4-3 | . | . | TGCGCCAGCAGCCAAGACGCCGCGGGGGGTAACTATGGCTACACCTTC | CASSQDAAGGNYGYTF
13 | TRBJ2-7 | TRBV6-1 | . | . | TGTGCCAGCAGAGGGTATGGGGACTACGAGCAGTACTTC | CASRGYGDYEQYF
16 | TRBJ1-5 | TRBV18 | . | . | TGTGCCAGCTCACCTCCCGGACCGTCCGAGGGCCAGCCCCAGCATTTT | CASSPPGPSEGQPQHF
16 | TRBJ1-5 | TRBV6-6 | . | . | TGTGCCAGCAGGGACGGAGGGGCTCGGAGCAATCAGCCCCAGCATTTT | CASRDGGARSNQPQHF
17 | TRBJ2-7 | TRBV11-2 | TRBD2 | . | TGTGCCAGCAGCTTAAAATCGGTGGTCGGGAGGGAAAGGGAGCAGTACTTC | CASSLKSVVGREREQYF
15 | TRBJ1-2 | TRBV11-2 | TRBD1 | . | TGTGCCAGCAGCCTTCGGACAGGGGAGGGCTATGGCTACACCTTC | CASSLRTGEGYGYTF
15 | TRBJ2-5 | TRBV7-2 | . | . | TGTGCCAGCAGCGTTACTGGTGTTTTGGGAGAGACCCAGTACTTC | CASSVTGVLGETQYF
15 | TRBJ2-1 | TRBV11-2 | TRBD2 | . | TGTGCCAGCAGCCGACCGGGACTAGCCTCCAATGAGCAGTTCTTC | CASSRPGLASNEQFF
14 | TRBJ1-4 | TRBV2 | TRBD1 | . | TGTGCCAGCAGGCGGACAGGGACTAATGAAAAACTGTTTTTT | CASRRTGTNEKLFF
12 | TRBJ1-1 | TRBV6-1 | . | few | TGTGCCAGCAGTGAAAGGGGGACTGAAGCTTTCTTT | CASSERGTEAFF
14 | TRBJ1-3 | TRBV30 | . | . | TGTGCCTGGAGTGAAGGACTCTCTGGAAACACCATATATTTT | CAWSEGLSGNTIYF
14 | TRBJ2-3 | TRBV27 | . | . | TGTGCCAGCAGCCTTTATGGCCGCGTAGATACGCAGTATTTT | CASSLYGRVDTQYF
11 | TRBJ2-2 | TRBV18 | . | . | TGTGCCAGCTCACCAACCGGGGAGCTGTTTTTT | CASSPTGELFF
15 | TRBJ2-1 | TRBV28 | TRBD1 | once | TGTGCCAGCAGATCCCGACAGGGATCCTACAATGAGCAGTTCTTC | CASRSRQGSYNEQFF
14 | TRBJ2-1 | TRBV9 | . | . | TGTGCCAGCAGCGTAGACGGCCCGATCAATGAGCAGTTCTTC | CASSVDGPINEQFF
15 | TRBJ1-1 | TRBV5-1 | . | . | TGCGCCAGCAGCTTGGAGGCGGGGTTGAACACTGAAGCTTTCTTT | CASSLEAGLNTEAFF
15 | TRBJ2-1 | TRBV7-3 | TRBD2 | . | TGTGCCAGCAGCTTAGGGCGGGAGCGGTACAATGAGCAGTTCTTC | CASSLGRERYNEQFF